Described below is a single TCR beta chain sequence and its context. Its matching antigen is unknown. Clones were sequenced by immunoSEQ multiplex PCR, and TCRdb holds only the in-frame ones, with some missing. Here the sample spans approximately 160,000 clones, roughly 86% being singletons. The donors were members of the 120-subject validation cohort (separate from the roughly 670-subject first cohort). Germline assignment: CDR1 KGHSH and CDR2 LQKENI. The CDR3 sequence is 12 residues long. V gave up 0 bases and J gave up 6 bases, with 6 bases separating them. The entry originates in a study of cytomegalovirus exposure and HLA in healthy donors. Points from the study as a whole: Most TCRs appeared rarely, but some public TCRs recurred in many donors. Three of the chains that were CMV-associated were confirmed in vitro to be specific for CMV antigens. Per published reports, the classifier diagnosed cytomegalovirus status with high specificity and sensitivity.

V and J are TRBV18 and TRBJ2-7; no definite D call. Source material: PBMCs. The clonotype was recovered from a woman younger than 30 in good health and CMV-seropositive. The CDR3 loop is CASSPPLAEQYF. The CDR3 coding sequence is TGTGCCAGCTCACCACCTCTGGCCGAGCAGTACTTC.